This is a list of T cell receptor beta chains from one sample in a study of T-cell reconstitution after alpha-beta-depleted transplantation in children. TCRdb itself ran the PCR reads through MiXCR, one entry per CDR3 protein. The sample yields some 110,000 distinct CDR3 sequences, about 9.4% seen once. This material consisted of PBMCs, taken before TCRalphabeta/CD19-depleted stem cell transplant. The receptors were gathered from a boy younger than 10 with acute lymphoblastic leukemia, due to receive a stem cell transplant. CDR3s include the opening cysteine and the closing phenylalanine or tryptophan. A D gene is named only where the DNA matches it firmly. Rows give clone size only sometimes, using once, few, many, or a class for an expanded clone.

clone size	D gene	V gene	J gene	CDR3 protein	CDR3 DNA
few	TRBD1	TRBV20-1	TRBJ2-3	CSASRPGQGASDTQYF	TGCAGTGCTAGTCGACCAGGACAGGGGGCGTCGGATACGCAGTATTTT
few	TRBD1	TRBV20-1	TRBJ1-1	CSARPFPGTGGLYTEAFF	TGCAGTGCTAGACCCTTCCCGGGGACAGGGGGCTTGTACACTGAAGCTTTCTTT
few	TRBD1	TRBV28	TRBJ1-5	CASSFEVGQGRGNQPQHF	TGTGCCAGCAGTTTTGAGGTTGGACAGGGTCGGGGCAATCAGCCCCAGCATTTT
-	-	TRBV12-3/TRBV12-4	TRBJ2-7	CASRGSGVVDEQYF	TGTGCCAGCAGGGGCTCCGGGGTGGTGGACGAGCAGTACTTC
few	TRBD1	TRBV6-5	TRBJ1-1	CASSYYGTGARGAFF	TGTGCCAGCAGTTACTATGGGACAGGGGCACGGGGTGCTTTCTTT
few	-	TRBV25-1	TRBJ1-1	CASSESSAGNTEAFF	TGTGCCAGCAGTGAATCCTCGGCAGGGAACACTGAAGCTTTCTTT
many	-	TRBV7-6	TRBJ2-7	CASSLVKGAYEQYF	TGTGCCAGCAGCTTAGTTAAGGGGGCCTACGAGCAGTACTTC
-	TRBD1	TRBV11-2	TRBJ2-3	CACGQGNTDTQYF	TGTGCCTGTGGACAGGGGAACACAGATACGCAGTATTTT
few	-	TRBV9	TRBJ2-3	CASSAGVPRGAYRTDTQYF	TGTGCCAGCAGCGCCGGGGTCCCTCGGGGGGCCTATCGCACAGATACGCAGTATTTT
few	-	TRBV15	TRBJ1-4	CATSGGGGEKLFF	TGTGCCACCAGCGGGGGGGGCGGCGAAAAACTGTTTTTT
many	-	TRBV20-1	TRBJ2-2	CSARWTARDTGELFF	TGCAGTGCTCGTTGGACCGCTCGGGACACCGGGGAGCTGTTTTTT
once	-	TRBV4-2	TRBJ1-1	CASSPGFRGWDTEAFF	TGTGCCAGCAGCCCCGGGTTTCGGGGCTGGGACACTGAAGCTTTCTTT
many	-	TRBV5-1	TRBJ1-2	CASSLGTNYGYTF	TGCGCCAGCAGCCTCGGGACAAACTATGGCTACACCTTC
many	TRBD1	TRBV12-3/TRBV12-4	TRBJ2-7	CASRGTGGYEQYF	TGTGCCAGCAGAGGGACAGGAGGCTACGAGCAGTACTTC
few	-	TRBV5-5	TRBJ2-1	CASSWGVAGYNEQFF	TGTGCCAGCAGCTGGGGGGTAGCCGGATACAATGAGCAGTTCTTC
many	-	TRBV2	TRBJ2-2	CASSEVVTLGELFF	TGTGCCAGCAGTGAAGTGGTGACCCTCGGGGAGCTGTTTTTT
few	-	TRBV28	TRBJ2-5	CASSFSRAVWETQYF	TGTGCCAGCAGTTTCAGCAGGGCGGTCTGGGAGACCCAGTACTTC
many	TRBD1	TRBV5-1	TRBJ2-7	CASSPSDRAFYEQYF	TGCGCCAGCAGCCCCTCGGACAGGGCCTTCTACGAGCAGTACTTC
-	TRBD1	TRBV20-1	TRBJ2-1	CRGDRSNNEQFF	TGCAGGGGGGACAGGTCCAACAATGAGCAGTTCTTC
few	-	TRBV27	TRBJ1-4	CASQADESEKLFF	TGTGCCAGCCAGGCGGACGAAAGCGAAAAACTGTTTTTT
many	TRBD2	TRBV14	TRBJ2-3	CASSHPGLAGVADTQYF	TGTGCCAGCAGCCATCCTGGACTAGCGGGCGTGGCAGATACGCAGTATTTT
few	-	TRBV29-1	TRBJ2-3	CSVEPLPDTQYF	TGCAGCGTTGAACCCCTCCCAGATACGCAGTATTTT